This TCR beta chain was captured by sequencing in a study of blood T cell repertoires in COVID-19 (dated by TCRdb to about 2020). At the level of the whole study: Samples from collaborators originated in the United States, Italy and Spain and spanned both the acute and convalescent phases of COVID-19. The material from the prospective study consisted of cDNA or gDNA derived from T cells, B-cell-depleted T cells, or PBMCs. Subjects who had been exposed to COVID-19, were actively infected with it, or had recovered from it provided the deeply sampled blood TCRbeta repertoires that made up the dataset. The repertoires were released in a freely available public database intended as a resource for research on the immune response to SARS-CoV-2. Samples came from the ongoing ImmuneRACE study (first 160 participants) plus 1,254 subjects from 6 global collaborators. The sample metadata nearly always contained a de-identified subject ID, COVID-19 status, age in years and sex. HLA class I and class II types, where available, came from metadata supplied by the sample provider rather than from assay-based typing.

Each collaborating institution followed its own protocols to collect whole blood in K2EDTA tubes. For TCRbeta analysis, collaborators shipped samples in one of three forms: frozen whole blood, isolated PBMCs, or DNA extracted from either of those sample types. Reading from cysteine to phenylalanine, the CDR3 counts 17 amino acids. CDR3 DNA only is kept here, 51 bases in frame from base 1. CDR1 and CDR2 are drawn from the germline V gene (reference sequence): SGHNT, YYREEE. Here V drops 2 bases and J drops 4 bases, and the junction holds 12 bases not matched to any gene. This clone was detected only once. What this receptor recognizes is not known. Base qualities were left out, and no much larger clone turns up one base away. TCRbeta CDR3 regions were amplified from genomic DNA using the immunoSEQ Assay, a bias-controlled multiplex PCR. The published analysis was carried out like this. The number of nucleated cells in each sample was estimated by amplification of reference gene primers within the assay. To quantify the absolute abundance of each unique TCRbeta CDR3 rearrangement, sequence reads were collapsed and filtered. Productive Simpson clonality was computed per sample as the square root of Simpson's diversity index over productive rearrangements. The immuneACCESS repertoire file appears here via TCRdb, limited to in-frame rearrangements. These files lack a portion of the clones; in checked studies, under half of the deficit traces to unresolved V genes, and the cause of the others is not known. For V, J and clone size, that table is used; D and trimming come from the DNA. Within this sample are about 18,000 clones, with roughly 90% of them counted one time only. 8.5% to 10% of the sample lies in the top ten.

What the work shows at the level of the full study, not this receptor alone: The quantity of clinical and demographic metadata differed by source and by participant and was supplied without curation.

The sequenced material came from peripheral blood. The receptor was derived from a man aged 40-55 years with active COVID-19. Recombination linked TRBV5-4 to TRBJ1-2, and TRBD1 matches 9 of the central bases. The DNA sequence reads TGTGCCAGCAGCTTACACGGATCTGGACAGGGGACCTATGGCTACACCTTC. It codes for CASSLHGSGQGTYGYTF.